The clone carrying this T cell receptor beta chain was recorded a few times. TCRdb analysed the RT-PCR reads with MiXCR anew, one entry per CDR3 protein. The sample holds about 960,000 distinct CDR3 sequences; more than 15% are singletons and the top ten take 6%. The junction had 4 bases not matched to a gene; V was cut back by 4 bases and J by 5 bases. There are 16 residues in the CDR3. These data belong to a study of patients and donors after allogeneic stem cell transplantation. This receptor was obtained from a human donor who was either an allogeneic HSCT recipient or a stem cell or donor lymphocyte infusion donor (not recorded which). It is not recorded whose cells these are; they may come from a transplant donor. Sequenced sample: blood, either unsorted or a sorted T cell fraction (not recorded which). J is TRBJ2-1 and V is TRBV12-3 or TRBV12-4; TRBD2 matches at 14 bases. CDR3 protein: CASSSPTSGRDNEQFF. CDR3 DNA sequence: TGTGCCAGCAGTTCTCCGACTAGCGGGAGGGACAATGAGCAGTTCTTC.